This T cell receptor beta chain was documented in a study of cytomegalovirus exposure and HLA in healthy donors. The study's findings and limits: There were 150 to 200 TCR beta chains listed as cytomegalovirus-associated. Clusters of TCRs from the first cohort tended to co-occur in the 100 to 150 validation repertoires (as a later analysis found).

Trimming removed 10 bases at V and 5 bases at J, with 9 bases between. The V gene's germline CDR1 is MNHNS and CDR2 SASEGT. There are 12 residues in the CDR3. The donors were members of the validation cohort, which comprised roughly 120 subjects and was separate from the first cohort of more than 500 subjects. Measured with immunoSEQ multiplex PCR; TCRdb has only the in-frame clones, and not every one. The data hold approximately 160,000 clones, with 84% observed a single time. There are many counts of this clone. Its antigen is currently unknown. This TCR was sampled from a man aged 25 to 40 in good health and CMV-seropositive. Sequencing used PBMCs. V is TRBV6-1 and J is TRBJ1-6; D remains unclear. This CDR3 reads CANSGDNSPLHF. The CDR3 bases are TGTGCCAACTCGGGTGATAATTCACCCCTCCACTTT.